Shown below are 21 T cell receptor beta chains from a single sample sequenced in a study of shared clonotypes between healthy human individuals. Clones were sequenced by immunoSEQ multiplex PCR, and TCRdb holds only the in-frame ones, with some missing. Seen here are a few million clones, around 94% observed once, and the top ten hold over 0.12%. Sequenced input: naive CD4+ T cells sorted from blood. Documented subset: CD45RA+ positively selected. The receptor source for this set is a man aged 18 to 30 in good health.

The V and J genes are TRBV10-3 and TRBJ2-7; 9 bases match TRBD2. Germline loops: CDR1 ENHRY, CDR2 SYGVKD. There are 15 residues in the CDR3. The V gene end was trimmed by 1 base and the J gene end by 4 bases; junction bases not matched to a gene: 5. CDR3 DNA sequence: TGTGCCATCAGTGAGTTTGGCGGGGGGGAATACGAGCAGTACTTC. It translates to CAISEFGGGEYEQYF.

The rearrangement uses TRBV19 and TRBJ2-3, with 9 bases lining up with TRBD2. The CDR3 covers 14 residues. The V gene end was trimmed by 4 bases and the J gene end by 4 bases; junction bases not matched to a gene: 3. Looked up from germline, CDR1 is LNHDA and CDR2 is SQIVND (reference sequence). The CDR3 DNA sequence: TGTGCCAGTAGTAGGGCGGGGGGGCCAGATACGCAGTATTTT. This encodes CASSRAGGPDTQYF.

The chain joins TRBV7-2 to TRBJ2-2; D unclear. Per germline, CDR1 SGHTA and CDR2 FQGNSA. V was cut by 4 bases and J by 6 bases, with 15 bases left in between. This CDR3 contains 15 residues. CDR3 amino acids: CASSSLVKIAGELFF. CDR3 nucleotide sequence: TGTGCCAGCAGCTCGTTAGTCAAAATCGCCGGGGAGCTGTTTTTT.

V is TRBV5-1 and J is TRBJ2-7; D not certain. V was trimmed by 4 bases and J by 0 bases, leaving 11 bases between them. The CDR3 runs to 14 residues. The germline V gene has CDR1 SGHRS and CDR2 YFSETQ. The CDR3 reads CASSGQESSYEQYF. The CDR3 DNA reads TGCGCCAGCAGCGGGCAGGAGAGCTCCTACGAGCAGTACTTC.

The genes are TRBV2 and TRBJ2-3, with 9 positions matching TRBD2. The J segment lost 1 base and the V segment lost 3 bases, leaving 2 bases of the junction unmatched. Germline CDR1 and CDR2: SNHLY and FYNNEI. CDR3 length equals 15 residues. Here the CDR3 reads CASSDKRGGTDTQYF. CDR3 nucleotides: TGTGCCAGCAGTGATAAGCGGGGGGGCACAGATACGCAGTATTTT.

This chain joins TRBV4-1 and TRBJ1-3, with no clear D. This CDR3 has 14 amino acids. Germline CDR1 and CDR2: MGHRA and YSYEKL. The V end lost 3 bases, the J end lost 4 bases, and 10 bases lay between the germline ends. The CDR3 here is CASSQQVTGNTIYF. The CDR3 DNA is TGCGCCAGCAGCCAGCAGGTAACGGGAAACACCATATATTTT.

CDR3 nucleotide sequence: TGCGCCAGCAGCTTGGGTGGCGTCTACAATGAGCAGTTCTTC. This translates into CASSLGGVYNEQFF. This chain connects TRBV5-1 to TRBJ2-1; unclear D gene. The CDR3 totals 14 residues. Germline V gives CDR1 SGHRS, CDR2 YFSETQ. V dropped 0 bases and J dropped 3 bases, with 7 bases sitting between them.

This clone was observed a single time. The chain has TRBV4-3 and TRBJ2-3; D is ambiguous. Per the germline V gene, CDR1 is LGHNA and CDR2 is YSLEER. Deletions cut 4 bases from V and 0 bases from J, with 11 bases between. The CDR3 covers 15 residues. The CDR3 is CASSREQLSTDTQYF. As DNA, the CDR3 is TGCGCCAGCAGCCGCGAACAGCTTAGCACAGATACGCAGTATTTT.

The count of this clone is one. The chain recombines TRBV7-2 with TRBJ1-1, with 9 bases matching TRBD1. The CDR3 extends over 16 amino acids. The trim removed 5 bases at V and 1 base at J, leaving 8 bases unmatched. Germline loops: CDR1 SGHTA, CDR2 FQGNSA. Written as DNA, the CDR3 is TGTGCCAGCAGCACGGACCGGGACAGGGCGAACACTGAAGCTTTCTTT. Translating gives CASSTDRDRANTEAFF.

The chain joins TRBV19 to TRBJ2-3; 7 bases line up with TRBD2. There are 15 residues in the CDR3. Unmatched junction bases numbered 5, after V lost 5 bases and J lost 0 bases. The germline CDR1 and CDR2 sequences are LNHDA and SQIVND (reference sequence). CDR3 amino acids: CASSSRGTSTDTQYF. The DNA for the CDR3 is TGTGCCAGTAGTTCGCGGGGGACTAGCACAGATACGCAGTATTTT.

The rearrangement links TRBV29-1 to TRBJ2-7; 7 bases match TRBD1. CDR3 length: 13 amino acids. The V gene's germline CDR1 is SQVTM and CDR2 ANQGSEA. With V trimmed by 4 bases and J by 7 bases, 10 bases remained unmatched. CDR3 residues: CSVGLDRSSEQYF. CDR3 bases: TGCAGCGTTGGCCTGGACAGGTCCTCTGAGCAGTACTTC.

V and J are TRBV5-1 and TRBJ1-2, with D unresolved. Germline assignment: CDR1 SGHRS and CDR2 YFSETQ. The CDR3 is 14 amino acids. V shed 4 bases and J shed 2 bases, with 12 bases lying between them. The CDR3 DNA is TGCGCCAGCAGCCCGGGGAACGGAAACTATGGCTACACCTTC. This gives the protein CASSPGNGNYGYTF. Filled out from reference TRBV5-1 and TRBJ1-2, the complete variable domain reads KAGVTQTPRYLIKTRGQQVTLSCSPISGHRSVSWYQQTPGQGLQFLFEYFSETQRNKGNFPGRFSGRQFSNSRSEMNVSTLELGDSALYLCASSPGNGNYGYTFGSGTRLTVV.

The V call is TRBV27, the J call TRBJ1-2; TRBD1 agrees at 7 bases. The CDR3 has 13 residues. Germline V gives CDR1 MNHEY, CDR2 SMNVEV (reference sequence). V shed 5 bases and J 8 bases; nucleotides not matched to a gene: 8. The CDR3 region has the DNA TGTGCCAGCAGTGCCACAGGGGCCAGAGGCTACACCTTC. Protein product: CASSATGARGYTF.

The chain recombines TRBV7-9 with TRBJ2-7, with D hard to call. Trimming pared 4 bases from V and 2 bases from J, leaving 12 bases between. This CDR3 has 14 amino acids. Germline V lookup: CDR1 SEHNR, CDR2 FQNEAQ (reference sequence). CDR3 coding DNA: TGTGCCAGCAGCTCTCTCGAGCACGCCTACGAGCAGTACTTC. This gives the protein CASSSLEHAYEQYF. Filled out from reference TRBV7-9 and TRBJ2-7, the complete variable domain reads DTGVSQNPRHKITKRGQNVTFRCDPISEHNRLYWYRQTLGQGPEFLTYFQNEAQLEKSRLLSDRFSAERPKGSFSTLEIQRTEQGDSAMYLCASSSLEHAYEQYFGPGTRLTVT.

This clone was seen just once. Other nucleotide sequences from this sample produce the same CDR3. The rearrangement joins TRBV7-9 to TRBJ2-2; no reliable D call. The V gene lost 5 bases and the J gene lost 1 base, with 8 bases spanning the gap. The germline CDR1 and CDR2 sequences are SEHNR and FQNEAQ (reference sequence). The CDR3 contains 14 residues. In DNA, the CDR3 is TGTGCCAGCAGCCCGTATGGGAACACCGGGGAGCTGTTTTTT. This codes for CASSPYGNTGELFF.

The J gene is TRBJ1-2, the V gene TRBV30, with unresolved D. The CDR3 loop spans 11 amino acids. V was clipped by 1 base and J by 4 bases, with 4 bases between them. In germline, CDR1 is GTSNPN, CDR2 SVGIG (reference sequence). This CDR3 reads CAWSGPYGYTF. Written as DNA, the CDR3 is TGTGCCTGGAGTGGACCCTATGGCTACACCTTC.

The chain carries TRBV28 and TRBJ1-4; 9 bases line up with TRBD1. CDR3 length: 14 amino acids. Looked up from germline, CDR1 is MDHEN and CDR2 is SYDVKM. V shed 5 bases, J shed 6 bases, and the junction held 4 bases outside the gene matches. The CDR3 sequence: CASSQDRGHEKLFF. Written as DNA, the CDR3 is TGTGCCAGCAGTCAGGACAGGGGACATGAAAAACTGTTTTTT. Full variable domain (outside the CDR3, taken from reference TRBV28 and TRBJ1-4): DVKVTQSSRYLVKRTGEKVFLECVQDMDHENMFWYRQDPGLGLRLIYFSYDVKMKEKGDIPEGYSVSREKKERFSLILESASTNQTSMYLCASSQDRGHEKLFFGSGTQLSVL.

This chain connects TRBV18 to TRBJ2-7; 10 bases are shared with TRBD2. Germline CDR1 and CDR2: KGHSH and LQKENI. Trimming cost V 2 bases and J 6 bases; bases outside gene matches: 10. CDR3 length equals 16 residues. The CDR3, as DNA: TGTGCCAGCTCACCATCGCTAGCGGGAGTTAGCCCCGAGCAGTACTTC. Protein: CASSPSLAGVSPEQYF.

This clone was observed a handful of times. The V and J genes are TRBV27 and TRBJ2-7; 9 positions match TRBD1. The length of the CDR3 is 15 residues. CDR1 MNHEY and CDR2 SMNVEV come from the germline V gene (reference sequence). The V and J ends lost 2 bases and 5 bases, in that order; junction bases with no gene match: 7. This CDR3 reads CASSLMGQGVNEQYF. The CDR3 coding sequence is TGTGCCAGCAGTTTAATGGGACAGGGAGTTAACGAGCAGTACTTC.

The rearrangement joins TRBV7-8 to TRBJ2-7; D unclear. Per germline, CDR1 SGHVS and CDR2 FQNEAQ. The CDR3 runs 13 residues. Trimming left V 4 bases short and J 5 bases short, with 12 bases between. CDR3 in amino acids: CASSYSQSHEQYF. DNA for the CDR3: TGTGCCAGCAGCTACTCGCAGAGCCACGAGCAGTACTTC.

About this clone: This CDR3 is also generated by other DNA sequences in the sample. V usage is TRBV7-2 and J usage is TRBJ2-3, with 11 bases aligning to TRBD2. J gave up 1 base and V 4 bases, and 4 bases lay outside the gene matches. CDR1 and CDR2 from the germline V gene are SGHTA and FQGNSA. The CDR3 runs 16 residues. CDR3 DNA: TGTGCCAGCAGCTCCCGACTAGCGGGGCGCACAGATACGCAGTATTTT. This encodes CASSSRLAGRTDTQYF.